The entry below describes one T cell receptor (beta chain). Antigen unknown. This could be a read error, since a much larger clone is one nucleotide away. The data stem from a study of T-cell reconstitution after alpha-beta-depleted transplantation in children. Findings and limits, study-wide: Surviving recipient T cells and intrathymic progenitors accounted for some patients' high TCRbeta diversity at day 60. Most T-cell counts and diversity one year after the transplant came from T cells that were newly produced. Several hundred expanded graft clones reportedly were the source of alpha-beta T cells about two months after transplant.

The CDR3 spans 16 residues. V was pared by 0 bases and J by 11 bases, with 10 bases of the junction left unmatched. CDR1 is MNHEY, CDR2 SVGAGI, per germline. Unique molecular identifiers were incorporated when the TCRbeta library was constructed. One entry per CDR3 protein, called by TCRdb with MiXCR from the PCR reads. In the table there are approximately 150,000 distinct CDR3 sequences, roughly 9% of which are singletons. This TCR derives from a female patient younger than 10 who had a stem cell transplant for congenital amegakaryocytic thrombocytopenia, so the T cells may come from the graft donor. J is TRBJ1-6 and V is TRBV6-5; 7 bases line up with TRBD1. Here the sequenced sample was PBMCs, mostly from graft donor cells, taken 180 days after TCRalphabeta/CD19-depleted stem cell transplant. The CDR3 coding sequence is TGTGCCAGCAGTTACTCCTTTGTGGCAGGGGGTGCACCCCTCCACTTT. This gives the protein CASSYSFVAGGAPLHF.